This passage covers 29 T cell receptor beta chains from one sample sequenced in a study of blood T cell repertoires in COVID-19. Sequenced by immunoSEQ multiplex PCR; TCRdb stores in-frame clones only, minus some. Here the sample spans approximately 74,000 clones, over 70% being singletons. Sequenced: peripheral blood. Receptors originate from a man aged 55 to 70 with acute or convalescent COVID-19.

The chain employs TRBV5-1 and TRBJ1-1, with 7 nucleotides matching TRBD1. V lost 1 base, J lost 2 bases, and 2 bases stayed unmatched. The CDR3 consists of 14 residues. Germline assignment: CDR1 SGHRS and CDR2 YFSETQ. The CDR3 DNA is TGCGCCAGCAGCTTGCGACAGGGTAACACTGAAGCTTTCTTT. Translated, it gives CASSLRQGNTEAFF.

CDR3 in DNA: TGTGCCAGCAGTATGACTGCCTCCTACGAGCAGTACTTC. Its translation: CASSMTASYEQYF. The J gene is TRBJ2-7, the V gene TRBV2; D ambiguous. CDR3 size: 13 residues. CDR1 is SNHLY and CDR2 is FYNNEI in the germline V gene. Trimming stripped 5 bases from V and 0 bases from J, with 8 bases between. The full variable domain, completed using reference TRBV2 and TRBJ2-7, is EPEVTQTPSHQVTQMGQEVILRCVPISNHLYFYWYRQILGQKVEFLVSFYNNEISEKSEIFDDQFSVERPDGSNFTLKIRSTKLEDSAMYFCASSMTASYEQYFGPGTRLTVT.

The CDR3 DNA reads TGCGCCAGCAGCCAAGACAGAAAGGAGACCCAGTACTTC. It yields the protein CASSQDRKETQYF. The V and J genes are TRBV4-3 and TRBJ2-5; D not resolved. The CDR3 loop spans 13 amino acids. Deletions cut 0 bases from V and 5 bases from J, with 7 bases between. CDR1 LGHNA and CDR2 YSLEER come from the germline V gene.

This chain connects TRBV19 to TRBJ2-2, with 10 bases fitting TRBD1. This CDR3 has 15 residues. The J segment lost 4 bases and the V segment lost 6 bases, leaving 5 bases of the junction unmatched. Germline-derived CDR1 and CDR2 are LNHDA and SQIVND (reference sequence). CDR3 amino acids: CASSPDRGLTGELFF. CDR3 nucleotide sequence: TGTGCCAGTAGCCCTGACAGGGGGCTCACCGGGGAGCTGTTTTTT.

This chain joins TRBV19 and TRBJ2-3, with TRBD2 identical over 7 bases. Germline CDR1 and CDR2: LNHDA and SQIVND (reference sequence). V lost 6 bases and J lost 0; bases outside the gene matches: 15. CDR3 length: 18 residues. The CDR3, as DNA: TGTGCCAGTAGGCCCCCACCAGGGCTAGCGGAAAGCACAGATACGCAGTATTTT. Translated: CASRPPPGLAESTDTQYF.

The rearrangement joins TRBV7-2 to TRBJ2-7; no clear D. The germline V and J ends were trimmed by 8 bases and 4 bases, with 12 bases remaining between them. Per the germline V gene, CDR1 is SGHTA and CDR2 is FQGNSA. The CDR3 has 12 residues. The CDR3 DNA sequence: TGTGCCAGCTCTACTCATCCATACGAGCAGTACTTC. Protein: CASSTHPYEQYF.

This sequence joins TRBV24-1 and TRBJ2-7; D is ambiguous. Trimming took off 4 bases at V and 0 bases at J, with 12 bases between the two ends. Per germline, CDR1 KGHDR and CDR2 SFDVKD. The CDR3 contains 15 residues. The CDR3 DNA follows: TGTGCCACCAGTGACTCGACTCACCCCTCCTACGAGCAGTACTTC. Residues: CATSDSTHPSYEQYF.

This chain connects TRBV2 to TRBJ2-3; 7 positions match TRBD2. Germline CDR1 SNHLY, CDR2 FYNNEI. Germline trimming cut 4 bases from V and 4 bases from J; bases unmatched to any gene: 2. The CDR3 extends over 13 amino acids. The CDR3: CASSGEGPDTQYF. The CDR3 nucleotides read TGTGCCAGCAGTGGGGAGGGCCCAGATACGCAGTATTTT.

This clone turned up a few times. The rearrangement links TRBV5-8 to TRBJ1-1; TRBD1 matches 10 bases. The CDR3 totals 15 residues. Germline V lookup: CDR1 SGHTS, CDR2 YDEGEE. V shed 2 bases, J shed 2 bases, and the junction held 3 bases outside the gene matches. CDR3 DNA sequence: TGTGCCAGCAGCTTAGGGACAGGGGTTAACACTGAAGCTTTCTTT. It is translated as CASSLGTGVNTEAFF. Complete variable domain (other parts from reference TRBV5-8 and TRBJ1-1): EAGVTQSPTHLIKTRGQQATLRCSPISGHTSVYWYQQALGLGLQFLLWYDEGEERNRGNFPPRFSGRQFPNYSSELNVNALELEDSALYLCASSLGTGVNTEAFFGQGTRLTVV.

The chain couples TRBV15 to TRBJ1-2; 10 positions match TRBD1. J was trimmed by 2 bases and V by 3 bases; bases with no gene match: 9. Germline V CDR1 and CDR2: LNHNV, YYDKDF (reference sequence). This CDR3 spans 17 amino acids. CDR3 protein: CATSSRPTGGRNYGYTF. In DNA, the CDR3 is TGTGCCACCAGCAGTCGTCCGACAGGGGGCCGGAACTATGGCTACACCTTC. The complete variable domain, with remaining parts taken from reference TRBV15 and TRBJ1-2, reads DAMVIQNPRYQVTQFGKPVTLSCSQTLNHNVMYWYQQKSSQAPKLLFHYYDKDFNNEADTPDNFQSRRPNTSFCFLDIRSPGLGDTAMYLCATSSRPTGGRNYGYTFGSGTRLTVV.

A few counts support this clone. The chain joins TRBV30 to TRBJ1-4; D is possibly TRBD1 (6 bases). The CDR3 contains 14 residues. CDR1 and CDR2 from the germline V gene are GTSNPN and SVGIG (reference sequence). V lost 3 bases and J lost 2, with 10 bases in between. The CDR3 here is CAWRGGATNEKLFF. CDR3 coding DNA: TGTGCCTGGAGGGGGGGGGCTACTAATGAAAAACTGTTTTTT.

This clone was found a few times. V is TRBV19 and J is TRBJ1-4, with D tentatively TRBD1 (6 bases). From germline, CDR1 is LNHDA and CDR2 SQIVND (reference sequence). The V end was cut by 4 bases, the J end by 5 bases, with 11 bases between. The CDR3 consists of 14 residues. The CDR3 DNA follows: TGTGCCAGTAGTAGTCGTCAGGGGAATGAAAAACTGTTTTTT. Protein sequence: CASSSRQGNEKLFF.

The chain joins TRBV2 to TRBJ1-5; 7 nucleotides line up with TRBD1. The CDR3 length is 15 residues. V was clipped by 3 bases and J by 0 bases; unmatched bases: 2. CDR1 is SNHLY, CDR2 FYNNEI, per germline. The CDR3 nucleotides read TGTGCCAGCAGTGAGGGACAGTATAGCAATCAGCCCCAGCATTTT. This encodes CASSEGQYSNQPQHF.

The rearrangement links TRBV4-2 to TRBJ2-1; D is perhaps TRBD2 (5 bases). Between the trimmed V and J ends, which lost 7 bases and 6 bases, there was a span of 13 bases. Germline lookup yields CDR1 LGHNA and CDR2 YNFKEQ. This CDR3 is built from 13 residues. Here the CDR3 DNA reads TGTGCCAGCACCGCCCCTAGCCCCAATGAGCAGTTCTTC. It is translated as CASTAPSPNEQFF.

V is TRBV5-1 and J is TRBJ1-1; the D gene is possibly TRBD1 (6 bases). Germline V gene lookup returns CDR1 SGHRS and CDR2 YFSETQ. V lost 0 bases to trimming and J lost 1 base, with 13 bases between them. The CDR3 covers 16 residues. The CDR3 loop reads CASSLAEGQTNTEAFF. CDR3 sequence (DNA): TGCGCCAGCAGCTTGGCCGAAGGACAGACGAACACTGAAGCTTTCTTT.

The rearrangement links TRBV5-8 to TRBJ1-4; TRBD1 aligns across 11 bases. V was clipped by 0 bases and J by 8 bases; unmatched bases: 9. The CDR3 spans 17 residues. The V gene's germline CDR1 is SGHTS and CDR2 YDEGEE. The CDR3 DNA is TGTGCCAGCAGCTTGGCAAAGCCGGGACAGGGGGAGGAAAAACTGTTTTTT. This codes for CASSLAKPGQGEEKLFF.

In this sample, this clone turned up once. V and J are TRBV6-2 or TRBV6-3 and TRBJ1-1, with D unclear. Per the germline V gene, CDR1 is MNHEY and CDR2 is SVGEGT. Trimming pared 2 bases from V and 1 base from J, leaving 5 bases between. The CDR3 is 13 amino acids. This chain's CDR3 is CASSYRGNTEAFF. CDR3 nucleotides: TGTGCCAGCAGTTACCGGGGGAACACTGAAGCTTTCTTT.

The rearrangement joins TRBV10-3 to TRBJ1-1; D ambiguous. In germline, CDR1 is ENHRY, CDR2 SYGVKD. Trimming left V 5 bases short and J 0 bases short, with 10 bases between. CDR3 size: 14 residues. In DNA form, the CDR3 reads TGTGCCATCAGTTCCGGGAGGGTGAACACTGAAGCTTTCTTT. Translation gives CAISSGRVNTEAFF.

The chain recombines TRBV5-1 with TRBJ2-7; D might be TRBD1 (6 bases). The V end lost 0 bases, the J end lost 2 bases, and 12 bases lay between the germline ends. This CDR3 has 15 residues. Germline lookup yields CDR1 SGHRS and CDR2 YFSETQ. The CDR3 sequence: CASSLGGQETYEQYF. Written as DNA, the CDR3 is TGCGCCAGCAGCTTGGGGGGACAAGAAACCTACGAGCAGTACTTC.

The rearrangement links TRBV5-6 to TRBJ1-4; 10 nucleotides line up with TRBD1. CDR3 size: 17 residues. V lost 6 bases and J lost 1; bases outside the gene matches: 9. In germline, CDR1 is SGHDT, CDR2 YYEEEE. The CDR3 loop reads CASTGDRGVGTNEKLFF. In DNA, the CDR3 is TGTGCCAGCACCGGGGACAGGGGTGTTGGAACTAATGAAAAACTGTTTTTT.

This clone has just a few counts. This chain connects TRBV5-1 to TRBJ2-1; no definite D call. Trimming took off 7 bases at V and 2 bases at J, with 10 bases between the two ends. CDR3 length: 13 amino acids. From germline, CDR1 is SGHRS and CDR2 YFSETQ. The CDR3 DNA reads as TGCGCCAGCGGGCCGTCCCCCTACAATGAGCAGTTCTTC. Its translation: CASGPSPYNEQFF.

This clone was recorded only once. CDR3 bases: TGCGCCAGCAGCTTGGGTTCAGGGGAGGGCGGCTACACCTTC. Protein product: CASSLGSGEGGYTF. The chain uses TRBV5-1 and TRBJ1-2; D possibly corresponds to TRBD1 (6 bases). This CDR3 is 14 amino acids long. V dropped 0 bases and J dropped 8 bases, with 14 bases sitting between them. Germline CDR1 SGHRS, CDR2 YFSETQ.

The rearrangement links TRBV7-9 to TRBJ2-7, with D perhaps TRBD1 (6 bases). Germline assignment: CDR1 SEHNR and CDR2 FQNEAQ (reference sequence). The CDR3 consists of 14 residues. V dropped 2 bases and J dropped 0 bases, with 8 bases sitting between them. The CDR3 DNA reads TGTGCCAGCAGCTTACAGGGGCTCTCCTACGAGCAGTACTTC. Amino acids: CASSLQGLSYEQYF.

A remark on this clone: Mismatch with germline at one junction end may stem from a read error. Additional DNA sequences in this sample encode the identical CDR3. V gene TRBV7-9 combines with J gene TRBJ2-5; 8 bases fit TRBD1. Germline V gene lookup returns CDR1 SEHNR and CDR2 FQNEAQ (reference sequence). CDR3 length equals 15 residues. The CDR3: CASSLGDRYQETQYF. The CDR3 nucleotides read TGTGCCAGTAGCTTGGGGGACAGGTACCAAGAGACCCAGTACTTC.

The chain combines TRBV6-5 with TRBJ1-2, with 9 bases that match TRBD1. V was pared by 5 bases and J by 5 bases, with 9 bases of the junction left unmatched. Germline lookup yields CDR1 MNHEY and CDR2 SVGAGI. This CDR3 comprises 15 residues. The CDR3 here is CASSPRQGEFYGYTF. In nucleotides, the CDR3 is TGTGCCAGCAGTCCCCGACAGGGGGAGTTTTATGGCTACACCTTC.

The CDR3 nucleotides read TGTGCCAGCAGCTCCACCGAGAGGACAGGGCAGCAGTACTTC. Translating it yields CASSSTERTGQQYF. The V call is TRBV5-6, the J call TRBJ2-7, with 8 bases aligning to TRBD1. Germline assignment: CDR1 SGHDT and CDR2 YYEEEE. Losses at the gene ends were 3 bases for V and 8 bases for J; bases not matched to a gene: 10. The CDR3 is made up of 14 amino acids.

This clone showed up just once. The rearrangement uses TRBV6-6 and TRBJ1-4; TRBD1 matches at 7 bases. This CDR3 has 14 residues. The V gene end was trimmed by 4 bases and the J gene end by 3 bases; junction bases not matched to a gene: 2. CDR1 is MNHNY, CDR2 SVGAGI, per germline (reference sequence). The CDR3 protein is CASSWDRPNEKLFF. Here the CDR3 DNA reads TGTGCCAGCAGTTGGGACAGACCTAATGAAAAACTGTTTTTT.

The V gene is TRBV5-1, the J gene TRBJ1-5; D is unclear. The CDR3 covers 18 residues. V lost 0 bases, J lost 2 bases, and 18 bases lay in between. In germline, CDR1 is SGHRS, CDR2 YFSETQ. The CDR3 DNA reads TGCGCCAGCAGCTTGGCGGGGTTACAATTATATCGCAATCAGCCCCAGCATTTT. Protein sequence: CASSLAGLQLYRNQPQHF.

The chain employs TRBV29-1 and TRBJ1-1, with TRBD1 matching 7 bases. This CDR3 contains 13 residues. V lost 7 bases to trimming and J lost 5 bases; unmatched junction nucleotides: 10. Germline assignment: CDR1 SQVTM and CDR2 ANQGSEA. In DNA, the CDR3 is TGCAGCGAGGTTGCAGGGGGTAGAACTGAAGCTTTCTTT. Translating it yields CSEVAGGRTEAFF.